This T cell receptor (beta chain) originates from a study of T cell responses to AZD1222 COVID-19 vaccine. The V end lost 8 bases, the J end lost 2 bases, and 7 bases lay between the germline ends. Germline V lookup: CDR1 LGHDT, CDR2 YNNKEL (reference sequence). The CDR3 has 13 residues. Study observations and caveats: Clonal diversity was possibly underestimated, and white British individuals and females predominated among donors. Vaccine-related CD4 TCRs covered spike, predominating at 160-218 and 743-854.

Method: immunoSEQ multiplex PCR; TCRdb's copy keeps in-frame clones and lacks some. Of over 35,000 clones listed, around 80% were seen once; the top ten hold roughly 20%. Notes on this clone: Its cognate antigen is unknown.

The specimen was peripheral blood, collected 28 days after the second dose of the MenACWY control vaccine. The receptor comes from an adult who received the MenACWY meningococcal vaccine as a control. V is TRBV3-1 (or the pseudogene TRBV3-2) and J is TRBJ2-6; D uncertain. The CDR3 spells CASRRPGANVLTF. The CDR3 DNA reads as TGTGCCAGCCGTCGTCCTGGGGCCAACGTCCTGACTTTC.